The rows below give T cell receptor beta chains drawn from one sample of a study of OX40 agonist ivuxolimab in advanced cancers. The repertoire was sequenced with immunoSEQ multiplex PCR; TCRdb's copy has only in-frame clones and lacks some. Of 60,000 to 95,000 clones in the sample, 80% to 90% were seen once. The sample was CD4+ or CD8+ T cells sorted from blood, taken in a trial of the OX40 agonist ivuxolimab. These receptors were taken from an adult with an advanced solid tumor such as melanoma, head and neck, liver or kidney cancer. Both conserved end residues are part of each CDR3. The order of the fields is CDR3 protein, CDR3 DNA, V gene, clone size, D gene, J gene. D genes are given only for firm matches. Some rows mark clone size as missing; the rest say once, few, many or name a class of expanded clone.

CDR3 protein: CASSRRGTGYTGELFF; CDR3 DNA: TGTGCCAGCAGCCGCCGAGGGACAGGATACACCGGGGAGCTGTTTTTT; V gene: TRBV7-6; clone size: .; D gene: TRBD1; J gene: TRBJ2-2
CDR3 protein: CSVGDRGKDYGYTF; CDR3 DNA: TGCAGCGTTGGGGACAGGGGGAAGGACTATGGCTACACCTTC; V gene: TRBV29-1; clone size: .; D gene: TRBD1; J gene: TRBJ1-2
CDR3 protein: CASSPLWSGRLRETQYF; CDR3 DNA: TGTGCCAGCAGCCCCCTCTGGAGCGGGAGATTAAGAGAGACCCAGTACTTC; V gene: TRBV7-2; clone size: .; D gene: TRBD2; J gene: TRBJ2-5
CDR3 protein: CASSGRVGETQYF; CDR3 DNA: TGTGCCAGCAGCGGGCGGGTGGGAGAGACCCAGTACTTC; V gene: TRBV5-6; clone size: .; D gene: .; J gene: TRBJ2-5
CDR3 protein: CASSGSGRIVRGELFF; CDR3 DNA: TGTGCCAGCAGCGGTAGCGGGAGGATCGTCAGGGGGGAGCTGTTTTTT; V gene: TRBV7-2; clone size: .; D gene: TRBD2; J gene: TRBJ2-2
CDR3 protein: CASSFNRGVSGNTIYF; CDR3 DNA: TGTGCCAGCAGCTTTAACAGGGGAGTCTCTGGAAACACCATATATTTT; V gene: TRBV5-4; clone size: .; D gene: TRBD1; J gene: TRBJ1-3
CDR3 protein: CASRSRILDTQYF; CDR3 DNA: TGTGCCAGCAGGTCGCGGATCTTAGATACGCAGTATTTT; V gene: TRBV6-5; clone size: once; D gene: .; J gene: TRBJ2-3
CDR3 protein: CASSGQYREKLFF; CDR3 DNA: TGTGCCAGCAGTGGTCAGTATAGGGAAAAACTGTTTTTT; V gene: TRBV2; clone size: .; D gene: .; J gene: TRBJ1-4
CDR3 protein: CASSFLGTEQYF; CDR3 DNA: TGCGCCAGCAGCTTCCTCGGTACCGAGCAGTACTTC; V gene: TRBV5-1; clone size: .; D gene: .; J gene: TRBJ2-7
CDR3 protein: CASRGPPAGSGNTIYF; CDR3 DNA: TGTGCCAGCAGGGGACCCCCGGCAGGCTCTGGAAACACCATATATTTT; V gene: TRBV28; clone size: .; D gene: .; J gene: TRBJ1-3
CDR3 protein: CASSARSGSQETQYF; CDR3 DNA: TGTGCCAGCAGTGCCCGCAGCGGGAGCCAAGAGACCCAGTACTTC; V gene: TRBV6-1; clone size: few; D gene: TRBD2; J gene: TRBJ2-5
CDR3 protein: CASSPGTGGYQPQHF; CDR3 DNA: TGTGCCAGCAGCCCCGGGACAGGGGGCTATCAGCCCCAGCATTTT; V gene: TRBV28; clone size: .; D gene: TRBD1; J gene: TRBJ1-5
CDR3 protein: CASSLGLAGDTDTQYF; CDR3 DNA: TGTGCCAGCAGCTTGGGACTAGCGGGAGATACAGATACGCAGTATTTT; V gene: TRBV11-3; clone size: .; D gene: TRBD2; J gene: TRBJ2-3
CDR3 protein: CASSFGAGAGGIQYF; CDR3 DNA: TGTGCCAGCAGCTTCGGTGCGGGAGCGGGTGGCATTCAGTACTTC; V gene: TRBV7-6; clone size: .; D gene: TRBD2; J gene: TRBJ2-4
CDR3 protein: CASSEGGLTTDTQYF; CDR3 DNA: TGTGCCAGCAGTGAGGGGGGTCTAACCACAGATACGCAGTATTTT; V gene: TRBV2; clone size: .; D gene: .; J gene: TRBJ2-3
CDR3 protein: CAAQDSYEQYF; CDR3 DNA: TGTGCCGCCCAGGATTCCTACGAGCAGTACTTC; V gene: TRBV10-3; clone size: .; D gene: .; J gene: TRBJ2-7